The present T cell receptor beta chain was sequenced within a study of T cell responses to AZD1222 COVID-19 vaccine. Study details: Researchers grouped second doses given at about 4 or about 12 weeks into one pool. Study-wide results and caveats: Most donors were white British, females outnumbered males, and clonal diversity was possibly underestimated. Distributed over spike, vaccine-associated CD4 TCRs predominated at 160-218 and 743-854.

On this clone itself: What it binds is unknown.

Germline V CDR1 and CDR2: MDHEN, SYDVKM. The CDR3 length is 13 residues. The V gene lost 3 bases and the J gene lost 7 bases, with 12 bases spanning the gap. Measured with immunoSEQ multiplex PCR; TCRdb has only the in-frame clones, and not every one. The repertoire holds 65,000 to 95,000 clones, 70% to 90% seen once, with less than 15% in the top ten. The TCR comes from an adult in good health. This rearrangement joins TRBV28 to TRBJ1-2, with D possibly TRBD1 on 5 matching bases. The input for sequencing was peripheral blood, taken on day 0 of AZD1222 vaccination. CDR3 in amino acids: CASSFTGRVGYTF. Written as DNA, the CDR3 is TGTGCCAGCAGTTTTACGGGACGGGTTGGCTACACCTTC.